The clone carrying this T cell receptor beta chain has only a few counts. Antigen specificity is unknown. The germline V gene has CDR1 DFQATT and CDR2 SNEGSKA (reference sequence). The CDR3 totals 15 residues. V was pared by 6 bases and J by 2 bases, with 4 bases of the junction left unmatched. The data derive from a study of T cells after yellow fever vaccination. Study-level points and caveats: Peak timing came faster in the weaker secondary response, day 5 versus 15.

TCRdb reprocessed the 5' RACE reads with MiXCR, giving one entry per CDR3 protein. The sample carries roughly 500,000 distinct CDR3 sequences, 15% to 20% recorded once. The receptor was isolated from a man in his thirties or forties who received the YFV17D yellow fever vaccine. Source: PBMCs, taken 15 days after the yellow fever booster vaccination. This chain joins TRBV20-1 and TRBJ2-1; 13 bases are a match to TRBD2. CDR3 DNA: TGCAGTGCAGACGGACTAGCGGGAGCCTACAATGAGCAGTTCTTC. This translates into CSADGLAGAYNEQFF.